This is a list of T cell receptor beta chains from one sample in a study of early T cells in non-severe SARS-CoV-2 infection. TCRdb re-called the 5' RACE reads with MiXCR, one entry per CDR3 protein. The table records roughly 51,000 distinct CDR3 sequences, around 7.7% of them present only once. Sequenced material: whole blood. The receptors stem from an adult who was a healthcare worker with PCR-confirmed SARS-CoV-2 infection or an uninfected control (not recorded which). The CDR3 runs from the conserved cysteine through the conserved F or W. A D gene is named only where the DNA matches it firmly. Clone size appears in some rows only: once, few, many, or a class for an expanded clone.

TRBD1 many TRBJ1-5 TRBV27 TGTGCCAGCAGTTCCACAGGGGACTATAGCAATCAGCCCCAGCATTTT CASSSTGDYSNQPQHF
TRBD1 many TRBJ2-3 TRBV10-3 TGTGCCATCAGTGTTGGGGGACAGGGGATAGCAGATACGCAGTATTTT CAISVGGQGIADTQYF
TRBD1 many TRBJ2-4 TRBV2 TGTGCCAGCAGTGAAGATGGGACAGCTAAAAACATTCAGTACTTC CASSEDGTAKNIQYF
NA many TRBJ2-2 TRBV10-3 TGTGCCATCAAGAGGCAGGGGTCGACCGGGGAGCTGTTTTTT CAIKRQGSTGELFF
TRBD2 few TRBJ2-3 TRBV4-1 TGCGCCAGCAGCCAAACTAGCGGCCAACCAGATACGCAGTATTTT CASSQTSGQPDTQYF
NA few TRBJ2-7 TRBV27 TGTGCCAGCAGTTCTGGGGGGCCCTACGAGCAGTACTTC CASSSGGPYEQYF
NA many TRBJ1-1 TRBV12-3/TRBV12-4 TGTGCCAGCAGTTTTTACACTGAAGCTTTCTTT CASSFYTEAFF
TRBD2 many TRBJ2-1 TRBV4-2 TGTGCCAGCAGCAGGGAACGGGGGGGGCTTTATGAGCAGTTCTTC CASSRERGGLYEQFF
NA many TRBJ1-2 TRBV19 TGTGCCAGCGTCGAACAGGGTTTGCACTATGGCTACACCTTC CASVEQGLHYGYTF
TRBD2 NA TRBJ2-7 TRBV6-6 TGTGCCAGCAAAACTCGGGGGGGGAGCTCCTACGAGCAGTACTTC CASKTRGGSSYEQYF
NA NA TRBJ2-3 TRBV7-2 TGTGCCAGCAGCCCCGAAGGCGTGGGAACAGATACGCAGTATTTT CASSPEGVGTDTQYF
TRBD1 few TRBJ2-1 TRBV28 TGTGCCAGCAGTAGCATGGCGGGACAGGGCATCAATGAGCAGTTCTTC CASSSMAGQGINEQFF
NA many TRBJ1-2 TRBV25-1 TGTGCCAGCAGTGAATCTCGAACAGTCAGCTCTGGCTACACCTTC CASSESRTVSSGYTF
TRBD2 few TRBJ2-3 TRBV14 TGTGCCAGCAGCCAACCGGGACTAGCGCAGTATTTT CASSQPGLAQYF
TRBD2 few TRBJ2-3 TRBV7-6 TGTGCCAGCAGGAGACTAGCGGGGACCTCTAGCACAGATACGCAGTATTTT CASRRLAGTSSTDTQYF
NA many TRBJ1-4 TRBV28 TGTGCCAGCAGTGCCACTGGGGGGAGTAATGAAAAACTGTTTTTT CASSATGGSNEKLFF
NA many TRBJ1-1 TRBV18 TGTGCCAGCTCACAAAACAGGGCAAACACTGAAGCTTTCTTT CASSQNRANTEAFF
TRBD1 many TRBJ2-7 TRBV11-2 TGTGCCAGCAGCTTACTGCCAGGGGGAACCTACGAGCAGTACTTC CASSLLPGGTYEQYF
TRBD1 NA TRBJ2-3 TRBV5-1 TGCGCCAGCAGCGGACAAGGACAGGGCCTCACAGATACGCAGTATTTT CASSGQGQGLTDTQYF
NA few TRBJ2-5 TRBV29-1 TGCAGCGTTGAACAGCAGGCCCAAGAGACCCAGTACTTC CSVEQQAQETQYF